The T cell receptor (beta chain) under discussion was sequenced for a study of cytomegalovirus exposure and HLA in healthy donors. General study points: A later analysis linked a missense variant in DCLRE1C to the trimming of TCR beta V and J genes. Common viral pathogens seemed to be connected with several of the most significant clusters, according to a later analysis. Reports indicate that TCR beta sequences accurately predicted the HLA-A and HLA-B alleles of most subjects.

The PCR contained 60 Vbeta and 13 Jbeta primers. Generated by immunoSEQ multiplex PCR, the TCRdb table keeps only in-frame clones and is missing some. The table lists 150,000 to 200,000 clones, about 78% of them singletons, with 4.5% to 6% in the top ten. Germline V gives CDR1 SGHTS, CDR2 YDEGEE. CDR3 length equals 12 residues. V shed 4 bases and J shed 1 base, with 2 bases lying between them. About this clone: Its antigen is not known.

The receptor comes from a man aged 40-49 years in good health and CMV-seronegative. The V call is TRBV5-8, the J call TRBJ2-2; no definite D call. Sequences were obtained from PBMCs. The CDR3 region is CASSRNTGELFF. For the CDR3, the DNA is TGTGCCAGCAGCCGGAACACCGGGGAGCTGTTTTTT. The full variable domain, completed using reference TRBV5-8 and TRBJ2-2, is EAGVTQSPTHLIKTRGQQATLRCSPISGHTSVYWYQQALGLGLQFLLWYDEGEERNRGNFPPRFSGRQFPNYSSELNVNALELEDSALYLCASSRNTGELFFGEGSRLTVL.